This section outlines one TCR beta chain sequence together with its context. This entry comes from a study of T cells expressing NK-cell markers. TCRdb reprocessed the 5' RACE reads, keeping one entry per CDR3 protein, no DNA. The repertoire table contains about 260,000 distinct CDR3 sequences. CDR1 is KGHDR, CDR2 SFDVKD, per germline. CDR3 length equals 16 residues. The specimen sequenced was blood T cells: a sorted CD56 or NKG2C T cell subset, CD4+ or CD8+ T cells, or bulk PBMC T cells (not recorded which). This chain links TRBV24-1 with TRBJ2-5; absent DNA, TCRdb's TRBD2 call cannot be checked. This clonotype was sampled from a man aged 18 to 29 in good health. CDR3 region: CATSDSPGLIQETQYF.